Reported below is one T cell receptor beta chain. As yet, its antigen is unknown. TCRdb re-analysed the multiplex PCR reads in MiXCR, keeping a single row per CDR3 protein. The table lists about 140,000 distinct CDR3 sequences, approximately 32% of them singletons. The data were obtained in a study of breast tumors, draining lymph nodes, adjacent tissues. Study conclusions and caveats: Tumor TCR diversity was below lymph nodes but above nontumor tissue. Tumor and nontumor repertoires were significantly more similar in luminal-like than in basal-like breast cancer.

The lymph nodes were axillary draining lymph nodes from breast cancer patients. This CDR3 is built from 13 residues. Germline V gene data show CDR1 as LGHNT and CDR2 as FRNRAP. V was cut by 1 base and J by 5 bases, with 8 bases left in between. Sequenced sample: axillary lymph node tissue. The sequence was collected from a female donor with breast cancer. Some clones in this sample may be carry-over from other donors' samples. V is TRBV12-5 and J is TRBJ1-1; D is uncertain. CDR3 sequence reads: CASGLGLLTEAFF. The CDR3 DNA reads TGTGCTAGTGGTTTGGGGCTTTTGACTGAAGCTTTCTTT.